The sequence of this T cell receptor beta chain was determined in a study of T-cell reconstitution after alpha-beta-depleted transplantation in children. CDR3 size: 14 residues. Trimming took 2 bases from V and 1 from J, leaving 8 bases between them. Looked up from germline, CDR1 is DFQATT and CDR2 is SNEGSKA (reference sequence). The TCRbeta library was prepared with unique molecular identifiers. MiXCR, applied by TCRdb to the PCR reads, yields one record per CDR3 protein. This sample has about 640,000 distinct CDR3 sequences; roughly 15% occur once, and the top ten carry around 0.96%. This sequence originates from a human donor who donated a stem cell graft to a child with acute myeloid leukemia. The chain carries TRBV20-1 and TRBJ2-2; no clear D gene. Sequenced here: PBMCs from the stem cell graft donor, sampled from the stem cell graft. CDR3 region: CSARRAGNTGELFF. Written as DNA, the CDR3 is TGCAGTGCTAGACGGGCAGGGAACACCGGGGAGCTGTTTTTT.